This TCR beta chain comes out of a study of blood T cell repertoires in COVID-19. As for the study in general: The United States, Italy and Spain provided the acute and convalescent COVID-19 samples. The analysed material was cDNA or gDNA that came from T cells, B-cell-depleted T cells, or PBMCs.

Generated by immunoSEQ multiplex PCR, the TCRdb table keeps only in-frame clones and is missing some. The sample holds roughly 250,000 clones, under 95% seen once. Clinical history as reported by participants underpinned cohort assignment. Cohort 3 recovered donors had two negative PCRs, clearance, or symptom resolution. This CDR3 comprises 11 residues. V was cut by 1 base and J by 13 bases, with 13 bases left in between. Looked up from germline, CDR1 is SQVTM and CDR2 is ANQGSEA. The chain carries TRBV29-1 and TRBJ1-2; D unclear. The receptor's source is a woman aged 18-29 years who had recovered from COVID-19. The sample comprised PBMCs or T cells enriched from blood (not recorded which). The CDR3 DNA follows: TGCAGCGTTGAAGGCCGACGTCGGGGCACCTTC. Translated, it gives CSVEGRRRGTF.